This T cell receptor (beta chain) comes out of a study of shared clonotypes between healthy human individuals. Some clones are missing from TCRdb's copy, which holds only in-frame ones; the method was immunoSEQ multiplex PCR. The sample records 470,000 or so clones, more than 75% being singletons. What was sequenced was PBMCs. The TCR was taken from a woman aged 40 to 49 in good health. Some clones in this sample may be carry-over from other donors' samples.

The CDR3, as DNA: TGTGCCAGCAGTTACCCTAGGGGGCAGCCAAGAGAATCCGAGCAGTACTTC. Translated: CASSYPRGQPRESEQYF. The chain recombines TRBV28 with TRBJ2-7; TRBD1 aligns across 7 bases. The length of the CDR3 is 17 residues. In germline, CDR1 is MDHEN, CDR2 SYDVKM. V shed 4 bases and J 6 bases; nucleotides not matched to a gene: 18.